This TCR beta chain was recovered during a study of preoperative IRX-2 immunotherapy in early breast cancer. The treatment is: preoperative locoregional IRX-2 cytokine immunotherapy. The repertoire was sequenced with immunoSEQ multiplex PCR; TCRdb's copy has only in-frame clones and lacks some. The sample holds about 3,300 clones; 69% are singletons and the top ten take 8.5% to 10%. Germline CDR1 and CDR2: SQVTM and ANQGSEA. Trimming cost V 4 bases and J 2 bases, with 17 bases left between them. This CDR3 spans 15 amino acids. The source is a human donor with breast cancer. The chain recombines TRBV29-1 with TRBJ2-5; TRBD2 might be the D (5 bases). Sequences were derived from tumor tissue, sampled before IRX-2 immunotherapy. Written as DNA, the CDR3 is TGCAGCGTTGGGGCCCGGGGAAACCCGCAAGAGACCCAGTACTTC. It yields the protein CSVGARGNPQETQYF.